Below, 29 T cell receptor beta chains from the same sample are listed, as sequenced in a study of T cell responses to AZD1222 COVID-19 vaccine. Sequenced by immunoSEQ multiplex PCR; TCRdb stores in-frame clones only, minus some. The sample has roughly 89,000 clones; roughly 90% are singletons. Sample: peripheral blood, taken on day 0 of MenACWY control vaccination. Receptors originate from an adult in good health.

The chain uses TRBV28 and TRBJ2-5; no clear D. V was cut by 4 bases and J by 5 bases, with 17 bases left in between. Germline V gene sequence: CDR1 MDHEN, CDR2 SYDVKM. CDR3 length equals 15 residues. The CDR3 loop is CASSSTSFLQETQYF. CDR3 coding DNA: TGTGCCAGCAGTTCCACATCCTTTTTGCAGGAGACCCAGTACTTC.

This rearrangement joins TRBV6-2 or TRBV6-3 to TRBJ2-7; D not resolved. In germline, CDR1 is MNHEY, CDR2 SVGEGT. CDR3 length: 14 amino acids. The V and J ends lost 2 bases and 3 bases respectively, with 11 bases between them. CDR3 in DNA: TGTGCCAGCAGTTACAGGGCCCAAAACTACGAGCAGTACTTC. Translated: CASSYRAQNYEQYF.

The chain is built from TRBV5-1 and TRBJ1-6, with 10 positions matching TRBD1. Trimming took 0 bases from V and 8 from J; bases not matched to a gene: 2. This CDR3 spans 15 amino acids. In germline, CDR1 is SGHRS, CDR2 YFSETQ. This chain's CDR3 is CASSLAGQGYSPLHF. For the CDR3, the DNA is TGCGCCAGCAGCTTGGCGGGACAGGGGTATTCACCCCTCCACTTT.

This sequence joins TRBV7-8 and TRBJ1-2, with D maybe TRBD1 (5 bases). This CDR3 has 15 residues. Germline CDR1 and CDR2: SGHVS and FQNEAQ. V was clipped by 5 bases and J by 1 base, with 14 bases between them. CDR3 nucleotide sequence: TGTGCCAGCAGCCCTGGAGGGGCTATTAACTATGGCTACACCTTC. Residues: CASSPGGAINYGYTF.

This chain uses TRBV7-9 with TRBJ1-2, with D unresolved. Germline-derived CDR1 and CDR2 are SEHNR and FQNEAQ (reference sequence). The CDR3 sequence is 14 residues long. V dropped 5 bases and J dropped 3 bases, with 13 bases sitting between them. CDR3 sequence: CASSPGVGYYGYTF. CDR3 nucleotide sequence: TGTGCCAGCAGCCCTGGGGTGGGTTACTATGGCTACACCTTC.

This chain joins TRBV5-1 and TRBJ1-6, with unresolved D. The V gene lost 0 bases and the J gene lost 12 bases, with 16 bases spanning the gap. The CDR3 sequence is 15 residues long. Germline CDR1 and CDR2: SGHRS and YFSETQ. CDR3: CASSLVMEHRGPLHF. The CDR3 DNA is TGCGCCAGCAGCTTGGTAATGGAACATCGTGGACCCCTCCACTTT.

This clone occurred once. The genes are TRBV2 and TRBJ1-6; D is perhaps TRBD1 (6 bases). Germline V gene lookup returns CDR1 SNHLY and CDR2 FYNNEI. V was shortened by 7 bases and J by 8 bases, with 12 bases between the two germline ends. CDR3 length equals 13 residues. DNA of the CDR3: TGTGCCAGCAAAGACAGGACGGATTCACCCCTCCACTTT. It codes for CASKDRTDSPLHF.

The chain recombines TRBV6-2 or TRBV6-3 with TRBJ1-1; no definite D call. The CDR3 consists of 15 residues. Germline V gene sequence: CDR1 MNHEY, CDR2 SVGEGT. V was pared by 0 bases and J by 0 bases, with 8 bases between. The CDR3 nucleotides are TGTGCCAGCAGTTACTCGGAGACCCTGAACACTGAAGCTTTCTTT. Amino acid sequence: CASSYSETLNTEAFF.

The V gene is TRBV15, the J gene TRBJ2-7; 7 positions agree with TRBD2. The V segment lost 1 base and the J segment 3 bases; nucleotides outside the gene matches: 3. The CDR3 contains 14 residues. Germline CDR1 is LNHNV and CDR2 is YYDKDF (reference sequence). CDR3 bases: TGTGCCACCAGCAGAGTACCTAGCGGCTACGAGCAGTACTTC. It specifies CATSRVPSGYEQYF.

This clone has a single count. The chain couples TRBV6-5 to TRBJ2-7; D is possibly TRBD2 (6 bases). CDR1 and CDR2 from the germline V gene are MNHEY and SVGAGI. V was trimmed by 2 bases and J by 2 bases, leaving 16 bases between them. The CDR3 extends over 16 amino acids. Here the CDR3 reads CASSYGGLWSPYEQYF. In DNA form, the CDR3 reads TGTGCCAGCAGTTACGGGGGGTTGTGGTCCCCCTACGAGCAGTACTTC.

V and J are TRBV7-8 and TRBJ2-7; 8 bases fit TRBD2. V dropped 5 bases and J dropped 1; count of bases not matched to a gene: 7. The CDR3 loop spans 15 amino acids. Germline loops: CDR1 SGHVS, CDR2 FQNEAQ. CDR3 DNA: TGTGCCAGCAGCGGTCCTGCGGGAGGATCCTACGAGCAGTACTTC. It specifies CASSGPAGGSYEQYF.

The chain's CDR3 is CASSYGSTYSNQPQHF. The CDR3 DNA sequence: TGTGCCAGCAGTTACGGAAGTACCTATAGCAATCAGCCCCAGCATTTT. The chain employs TRBV6-2 or TRBV6-3 and TRBJ1-5; D unresolved. The CDR3 sequence is 16 residues long. Germline values: CDR1 MNHEY, CDR2 SVGEGT. Trimming took off 2 bases at V and 0 bases at J, with 11 bases between the two ends.

V gene TRBV28 combines with J gene TRBJ1-4; D remains unclear. CDR1 MDHEN and CDR2 SYDVKM come from the germline V gene. This CDR3 comprises 14 residues. Between the trimmed V and J ends, which lost 2 bases and 8 bases, there was a span of 12 bases. CDR3 residues: CASSLGRDGEKLFF. CDR3 sequence (DNA): TGTGCCAGCAGTTTAGGCCGCGATGGGGAAAAACTGTTTTTT.

This chain connects TRBV29-1 to TRBJ1-1; D may be TRBD1 (6 bases). The germline V gene encodes CDR1 SQVTM and CDR2 ANQGSEA. Trimming stripped 7 bases from V and 1 base from J, with 13 bases between. The CDR3 is 13 amino acids. CDR3 residues: CSGWGAANTEAFF. CDR3 sequence (DNA): TGCAGCGGCTGGGGGGCTGCGAACACTGAAGCTTTCTTT.

The chain combines TRBV27 with TRBJ1-1; no clear D gene. The V gene lost 7 bases and the J gene lost 3 bases, with 15 bases spanning the gap. This CDR3 has 14 amino acids. Germline CDR1 is MNHEY and CDR2 is SMNVEV (reference sequence). CDR3: CASTRPGIDTEAFF. For the CDR3, the DNA is TGTGCCAGCACCCGCCCGGGGATCGACACTGAAGCTTTCTTT.

The chain links TRBV19 to TRBJ2-6, with unresolved D. V was cut by 2 bases and J by 0 bases, with 5 bases left in between. CDR3 length: 15 amino acids. The germline V gene has CDR1 LNHDA and CDR2 SQIVND (reference sequence). The CDR3, as DNA: TGTGCCAGTAGTATAAGCCTCTCTGGGGCCAACGTCCTGACTTTC. It specifies CASSISLSGANVLTF. The full variable domain, its missing parts supplied by reference TRBV19 and TRBJ2-6, is DGGITQSPKYLFRKEGQNVTLSCEQNLNHDAMYWYRQDPGQGLRLIYYSQIVNDFQKGDIAEGYSVSREKKESFPLTVTSAQKNPTAFYLCASSISLSGANVLTFGAGSRLTVL.

The V call is TRBV10-1, the J call TRBJ2-3; 9 bases match TRBD2. This CDR3 comprises 15 residues. Germline lookup yields CDR1 WNHNN and CDR2 SYGVQD (reference sequence). V was clipped by 3 bases and J by 5 bases; unmatched bases: 6. CDR3 residues: CASSDYGLALDTQYF. The CDR3 nucleotides read TGCGCCAGCAGTGACTACGGACTAGCGCTAGATACGCAGTATTTT.

The chain recombines TRBV3-1 (or the pseudogene TRBV3-2) with TRBJ1-5; D gene ambiguous. CDR3 length: 14 residues. V lost 3 bases, J lost 1 base, and 7 bases lay in between. From germline, CDR1 is LGHDT and CDR2 YNNKEL (reference sequence). The CDR3 protein is CASSHSGSNQPQHF. The CDR3 nucleotides read TGTGCCAGCAGCCACAGCGGCAGCAATCAGCCCCAGCATTTT.

The V call is TRBV28, the J call TRBJ1-1, with D hard to call. The CDR3 contains 11 residues. Germline assignment: CDR1 MDHEN and CDR2 SYDVKM. V dropped 5 bases and J dropped 3 bases, with 4 bases sitting between them. Here the CDR3 DNA reads TGTGCCAGCAGTGGATACACTGAAGCTTTCTTT. It translates to CASSGYTEAFF. The full variable domain, completed using reference TRBV28 and TRBJ1-1, is DVKVTQSSRYLVKRTGEKVFLECVQDMDHENMFWYRQDPGLGLRLIYFSYDVKMKEKGDIPEGYSVSREKKERFSLILESASTNQTSMYLCASSGYTEAFFGQGTRLTVV.

This clone has a handful of counts. This sequence joins TRBV19 and TRBJ2-7; D is possibly TRBD2 (6 bases). Trimming took off 2 bases at V and 2 bases at J, with 10 bases between the two ends. This CDR3 is 14 amino acids long. The V gene's germline CDR1 is LNHDA and CDR2 SQIVND (reference sequence). Written as DNA, the CDR3 is TGTGCCAGTAGTATACTGGGGGGACCCTACGAGCAGTACTTC. This gives the protein CASSILGGPYEQYF.

This clone was counted only a few times. The chain carries TRBV5-1 and TRBJ1-3; D perhaps matches TRBD1 (6 bases). Trimming took 5 bases from V and 4 from J, leaving 10 bases between them. From germline, CDR1 is SGHRS and CDR2 YFSETQ. The CDR3 spans 13 residues. CDR3: CASSSRGGNTIYF. The CDR3 coding sequence is TGCGCCAGCAGTTCCAGGGGAGGAAACACCATATATTTT.

The chain uses TRBV29-1 and TRBJ2-5; perhaps D is TRBD1 or TRBD2 (5 bases each). CDR3 length: 14 residues. Trimming removed 0 bases from V and 5 bases from J, with 13 bases in between. CDR1 SQVTM and CDR2 ANQGSEA come from the germline V gene. The CDR3 DNA is TGCAGCGTTGAAGACCGGGACGCAGGGGAGACCCAGTACTTC. Amino acid sequence: CSVEDRDAGETQYF.

The chain recombines TRBV7-9 with TRBJ2-5; D unclear. Germline CDR1 reads SEHNR; CDR2 reads FQNEAQ (reference sequence). The germline V and J ends were trimmed by 3 bases and 4 bases, with 9 bases remaining between them. CDR3 length: 13 residues. In DNA, the CDR3 is TGTGCCAGCAGCTTCAGGTTTGGAGAGACCCAGTACTTC. Its protein is CASSFRFGETQYF.

The chain employs TRBV5-3 and TRBJ1-1; TRBD1 might be the D (5 bases). TRBV5-3 is flagged as an ORF with uncertain function. The CDR3 contains 14 residues. V was pared by 4 bases and J by 2 bases, with 12 bases between. Here the CDR3 reads CARSPGGLNTEAFF. The CDR3 region has the DNA TGTGCCAGAAGCCCGGGGGGTCTTAACACTGAAGCTTTCTTT.

The sample holds a few counts of this clone. The chain recombines TRBV30 with TRBJ1-2; D might be TRBD1 (5 bases). The CDR3 is 15 amino acids. The germline V and J ends were trimmed by 2 bases and 3 bases, with 16 bases remaining between them. Germline V gives CDR1 GTSNPN, CDR2 SVGIG (reference sequence). The CDR3 region has the DNA TGTGCCTGGAGTATCGTCGGGACGGAGGACTATGGCTACACCTTC. It is translated as CAWSIVGTEDYGYTF.

CDR3 residues: CASINLAGHTGELFF. The DNA of the CDR3 is TGTGCCAGCATCAACCTGGCGGGACACACCGGGGAGCTGTTTTTT. The chain couples TRBV7-3 to TRBJ2-2; the D gene is possibly TRBD2 (6 bases). CDR3 length: 15 residues. CDR1 SGHTA and CDR2 FQGTGA come from the germline V gene. Trimming shortened V by 7 bases and J by 3 bases, and 15 bases separated the two germline ends.

The CDR3 is CASSAADTDTQYF. CDR3 in DNA: TGCGCCAGCAGTGCTGCCGACACAGATACGCAGTATTTT. The chain carries TRBV10-1 and TRBJ2-3; D is uncertain. Germline V CDR1 and CDR2: WNHNN, SYGVQD (reference sequence). V shed 4 bases and J shed 2 bases, with 7 bases lying between them. The CDR3 is 13 amino acids.

The V call is TRBV12-3 or TRBV12-4, the J call TRBJ1-1; unclear D gene. Trimming removed 6 bases from V and 0 bases from J, with 5 bases in between. The CDR3 extends over 12 amino acids. Here the CDR3 reads CASSRLNTEAFF. The CDR3 coding sequence is TGTGCCAGCAGCCGTTTGAACACTGAAGCTTTCTTT.

The chain has TRBV30 and TRBJ1-6; 7 nucleotides align to TRBD1. Looked up from germline, CDR1 is GTSNPN and CDR2 is SVGIG (reference sequence). V gave up 8 bases and J gave up 6 bases; unmatched junction bases: 7. The CDR3 is 13 amino acids. The CDR3 DNA reads TGTGCCACAGTCAAGGGGGCTAATTCACCCCTCCACTTT. It translates to CATVKGANSPLHF.